A single sample gave rise to the 19 T cell receptor beta chains below, sequenced in a study of siplizumab effects on memory and regulatory T cells. Assay: immunoSEQ multiplex PCR; the TCRdb copy retains only in-frame clones and omits some. The sample lists 75,000 to 100,000 clones; 94% were seen once. The sequenced sample was non-Treg CD4+ T cells sorted from blood. These TCRs come from a human donor in good health.

V usage is TRBV18 and J usage is TRBJ1-1; perhaps TRBD1 as D (5 bases). The CDR3 has 14 amino acids. Trimming took off 3 bases at V and 5 bases at J, with 13 bases between the two ends. Germline lookup yields CDR1 KGHSH and CDR2 LQKENI. The CDR3 protein is CASSPGGVATEAFF. The DNA for the CDR3 is TGTGCCAGCTCACCGGGGGGGGTTGCGACTGAAGCTTTCTTT.

This clone appeared once. The chain carries TRBV4-3 and TRBJ2-2; maybe TRBD1 (5 bases). Deletions cut 4 bases from V and 0 bases from J, with 15 bases between. Germline-derived CDR1 and CDR2 are LGHNA and YSLEER. CDR3 size: 17 residues. As DNA, the CDR3 is TGCGCCAGCAGCCTCGAGGTAGGGGCGGCGAACACCGGGGAGCTGTTTTTT. This encodes CASSLEVGAANTGELFF.

The rearrangement links TRBV6-1 to TRBJ2-7; 8 nucleotides match TRBD2. Trimming removed 3 bases from V and 11 bases from J; junction bases left unmatched: 9. The CDR3 extends over 13 amino acids. Germline assignment: CDR1 MNHNS and CDR2 SASEGT. The CDR3 DNA follows: TGTGCCAGCAGTGATGTAGTTAGGGGACTAGAGTACTTC. It is translated as CASSDVVRGLEYF.

The chain combines TRBV7-8 with TRBJ2-3; TRBD2 agrees at 7 bases. Trimming took 0 bases from V and 0 from J; bases not matched to a gene: 0. The CDR3 contains 15 residues. Germline V gives CDR1 SGHVS, CDR2 FQNEAQ. CDR3 residues: CASSLAGGSTDTQYF. CDR3 bases: TGTGCCAGCAGCTTAGCGGGGGGGAGCACAGATACGCAGTATTTT. Drawing the rest from reference TRBV7-8 and TRBJ2-3, the complete variable domain is GAGVSQSPRYKVAKRGQDVALRCDPISGHVSLFWYQQALGQGPEFLTYFQNEAQLDKSGLPSDRFFAERPEGSVSTLKIQRTQQEDSAVYLCASSLAGGSTDTQYFGPGTRLTVL.

This clone has a single count. The chain's CDR3 is CASSLQGGEKLFF. The CDR3 nucleotides read TGCGCCAGCAGCTTGCAGGGTGGAGAAAAACTGTTTTTT. V is TRBV5-1 and J is TRBJ1-4, with D possibly being TRBD1 (5 bases). With 1 base removed from V and 8 bases from J, the gap between germline ends came to 9 bases. From germline, CDR1 is SGHRS and CDR2 YFSETQ. The CDR3 is 13 amino acids.

V is TRBV18 and J is TRBJ1-1; D might be TRBD1 (5 bases). V was trimmed by 8 bases and J by 3 bases, leaving 13 bases between them. CDR1 KGHSH and CDR2 LQKENI come from the germline V gene. The length of the CDR3 is 13 residues. The CDR3 is CASRSSGDTEAFF. In nucleotides, the CDR3 is TGTGCCAGCAGATCTTCGGGGGACACTGAAGCTTTCTTT. Full variable domain (missing parts from reference TRBV18 and TRBJ1-1): NAGVMQNPRHLVRRRGQEARLRCSPMKGHSHVYWYRQLPEEGLKFMVYLQKENIIDESGMPKERFSAEFPKEGPSILRIQQVVRGDSAAYFCASRSSGDTEAFFGQGTRLTVV.

This rearrangement joins TRBV30 to TRBJ2-1, with no clear D. This CDR3 is built from 16 residues. With 0 bases removed from V and 0 bases from J, the gap between germline ends came to 12 bases. Germline CDR1 GTSNPN, CDR2 SVGIG (reference sequence). CDR3 protein: CAWSVHQQLSYNEQFF. The CDR3 coding sequence is TGTGCCTGGAGTGTACACCAGCAACTCTCCTACAATGAGCAGTTCTTC.

V is TRBV27 and J is TRBJ1-6; no clear D gene. Trimming took 5 bases from V and 7 from J, leaving 12 bases between them. The CDR3 has 14 amino acids. CDR1 and CDR2 (germline): MNHEY, SMNVEV (reference sequence). The CDR3, as DNA: TGTGCCAGCAGTCTAAGAATAACCAATTCACCCCTCCACTTT. Translating gives CASSLRITNSPLHF.

This rearrangement joins TRBV6-6 to TRBJ1-4, with 7 bases lining up with TRBD1. Per germline, CDR1 MNHNY and CDR2 SVGAGI (reference sequence). The V gene end was trimmed by 5 bases and the J gene end by 7 bases; junction bases not matched to a gene: 13. This CDR3 is built from 16 residues. CDR3 DNA: TGTGCCAGCAGTCCAGAAAAACGGACAGGATTTGAAAAACTGTTTTTT. Amino acid sequence: CASSPEKRTGFEKLFF.

The chain recombines TRBV6-6 with TRBJ1-3, with 7 bases aligning to TRBD1. Losses at the gene ends were 5 bases for V and 0 bases for J; bases not matched to a gene: 7. This CDR3 is built from 16 residues. In germline, CDR1 is MNHNY, CDR2 SVGAGI (reference sequence). The CDR3 DNA follows: TGTGCCAGCAGTCCCCGATCAGGGGGCTCTGGAAACACCATATATTTT. This sequence encodes CASSPRSGGSGNTIYF.

V is TRBV5-4 and J is TRBJ2-4; weak D call: TRBD1 (5 bases). This CDR3 has 15 residues. CDR1 and CDR2 from the germline V gene are SGHNT and YYREEE (reference sequence). Trimming left V 2 bases short and J 3 bases short, with 12 bases between. The CDR3 loop reads CASSFGAQVKNIQYF. The CDR3 coding sequence is TGTGCCAGCAGCTTTGGGGCACAAGTCAAAAACATTCAGTACTTC.

The gene calls are TRBV10-3 and TRBJ2-1; a possible D gene is TRBD1 (6 bases). Germline V lookup: CDR1 ENHRY, CDR2 SYGVKD. V was pared by 6 bases and J by 7 bases, with 10 bases between. The CDR3 runs 12 residues. The CDR3 here is CAIRYRENEQFF. The CDR3 DNA sequence: TGTGCCATCAGGTACAGGGAAAATGAGCAGTTCTTC.

In its sample, this clone was seen a few times. The chain combines TRBV10-3 with TRBJ1-2; perhaps TRBD1 as D (6 bases). Trimming took 9 bases from V and 3 from J, leaving 14 bases between them. This CDR3 comprises 13 residues. Germline values: CDR1 ENHRY, CDR2 SYGVKD. CDR3 amino acids: CAMGAGAYYGYTF. The CDR3 DNA follows: TGTGCCATGGGGGCAGGGGCTTACTATGGCTACACCTTC.

The chain couples TRBV10-3 to TRBJ2-1; weak D call: TRBD2 (6 bases). The V gene's germline CDR1 is ENHRY and CDR2 SYGVKD. This CDR3 region has 14 residues. The V end lost 10 bases, the J end lost 7 bases, and 20 bases lay between the germline ends. The chain's CDR3 is CATGLGLLGNEQFF. CDR3 coding DNA: TGTGCCACGGGCTTGGGACTTCTCGGGAATGAGCAGTTCTTC.

J is TRBJ2-7 and V is TRBV7-9, with D hard to call. V lost 2 bases to trimming and J lost 2 bases, with 7 bases between them. CDR1 is SEHNR and CDR2 is FQNEAQ in the germline V gene (reference sequence). This CDR3 has 13 amino acids. The CDR3 here is CASSLPPPYEQYF. In DNA, the CDR3 is TGTGCCAGCAGCTTACCACCTCCCTACGAGCAGTACTTC. Combining the CDR3 with reference TRBV7-9 and TRBJ2-7 gives the whole variable domain DTGVSQNPRHKITKRGQNVTFRCDPISEHNRLYWYRQTLGQGPEFLTYFQNEAQLEKSRLLSDRFSAERPKGSFSTLEIQRTEQGDSAMYLCASSLPPPYEQYFGPGTRLTVT.

The V and J genes are TRBV18 and TRBJ2-6; no reliable D call. Germline assignment: CDR1 KGHSH and CDR2 LQKENI. V dropped 4 bases and J dropped 3 bases, with 7 bases sitting between them. CDR3 length equals 14 residues. The CDR3 sequence is CASSQSIGANVLTF. CDR3 nucleotide sequence: TGTGCCAGCTCACAGAGTATTGGGGCCAACGTCCTGACTTTC.

The rearrangement links TRBV15 to TRBJ2-3; TRBD1 might be the D (6 bases). V shed 1 base and J shed 5 bases, with 13 bases lying between them. Germline V lookup: CDR1 LNHNV, CDR2 YYDKDF (reference sequence). The CDR3 spans 15 residues. The CDR3 loop is CATSRGNRAGDTQYF. DNA for the CDR3: TGTGCCACCAGCAGAGGGAACAGGGCTGGAGATACGCAGTATTTT.

The V call is TRBV5-1, the J call TRBJ2-3; D possibly corresponds to TRBD1 (6 bases). Deletions cut 1 base from V and 1 base from J, with 7 bases between. CDR3 size: 14 residues. Germline V lookup: CDR1 SGHRS, CDR2 YFSETQ. The CDR3 region has the DNA TGCGCCAGCAGCTTGTCAGGGGGCACAGATACGCAGTATTTT. This gives the protein CASSLSGGTDTQYF.

V is TRBV2 and J is TRBJ2-2; D is possibly TRBD1 (6 bases). The CDR3 is made up of 14 amino acids. V shed 6 bases and J shed 4 bases, with 12 bases lying between them. Germline CDR1 and CDR2: SNHLY and FYNNEI. The CDR3 DNA is TGTGCCAGCAGAGCAGGACAGATCACCGGGGAGCTGTTTTTT. Its protein is CASRAGQITGELFF.